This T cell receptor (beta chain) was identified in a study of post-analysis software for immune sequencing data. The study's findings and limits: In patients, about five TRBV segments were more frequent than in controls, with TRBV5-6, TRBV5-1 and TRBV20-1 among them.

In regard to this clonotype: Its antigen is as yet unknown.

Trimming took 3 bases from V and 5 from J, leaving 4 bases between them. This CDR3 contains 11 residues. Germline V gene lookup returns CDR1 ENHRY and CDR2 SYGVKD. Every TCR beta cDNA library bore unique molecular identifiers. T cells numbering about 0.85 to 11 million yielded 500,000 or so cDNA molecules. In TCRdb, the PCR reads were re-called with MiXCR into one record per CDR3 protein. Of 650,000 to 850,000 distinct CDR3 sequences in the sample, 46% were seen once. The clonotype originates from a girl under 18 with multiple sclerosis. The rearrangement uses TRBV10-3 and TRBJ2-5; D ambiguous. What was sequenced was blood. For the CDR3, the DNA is TGTGCCATCAGTGACAAGGAGACCCAGTACTTC. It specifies CAISDKETQYF.